The 28 T cell receptor beta chains below were found in one sample sequenced in a study of technical replicates of blood from a handful of donors. Method: immunoSEQ multiplex PCR; TCRdb's copy keeps in-frame clones and lacks some. Of 60,000 to 90,000 clones detected, more than 90% appear once; the ten largest clones hold over 0.3%. The sequencing sample was made of T cells isolated from PBMCs. The receptors shown here come from a human donor in good health.

The rearrangement uses TRBV9 and TRBJ2-1, with 9 bases fitting TRBD2. With V trimmed by 1 base and J by 2 bases, 7 bases remained unmatched. This CDR3 is 17 amino acids long. Germline assignment: CDR1 SGDLS and CDR2 YYNGEE. The CDR3 DNA follows: TGTGCCAGCAGCGTATTGGATAGCGGGAGTCCCTACAATGAGCAGTTCTTC. Protein product: CASSVLDSGSPYNEQFF.

This rearrangement joins TRBV27 to TRBJ1-3; TRBD1 is a possible D gene (5 bases). This CDR3 is built from 14 residues. V shed 0 bases and J shed 2 bases, with 5 bases lying between them. The germline gives CDR1 MNHEY, CDR2 SMNVEV (reference sequence). The DNA for the CDR3 is TGTGCCAGCAGTTTATCAGGGGCTGGAAACACCATATATTTT. It yields the protein CASSLSGAGNTIYF.

J is TRBJ1-1 and V is TRBV28; D call uncertain. Germline CDR1 and CDR2: MDHEN and SYDVKM. V was trimmed by 1 base and J by 10 bases, leaving 10 bases between them. This CDR3 has 12 amino acids. DNA for the CDR3: TGTGCCAGCAGTTTATCTCCCCTCGGAGCTTTCTTT. Its translation: CASSLSPLGAFF.

The chain combines TRBV6-1 with TRBJ2-7; D may be TRBD1 (5 bases). CDR3 size: 12 residues. The V and J ends lost 7 bases and 4 bases respectively, with 11 bases between them. Per germline, CDR1 MNHNS and CDR2 SASEGT. As DNA, the CDR3 is TGTGCCAGCACCAATCCAGGGTACGAGCAGTACTTC. This sequence encodes CASTNPGYEQYF.

This chain uses TRBV5-1 with TRBJ1-4; D may be TRBD1 (6 bases). V gave up 0 bases and J gave up 3 bases, with 12 bases separating them. The CDR3 has 16 amino acids. The germline V gene encodes CDR1 SGHRS and CDR2 YFSETQ. The CDR3 bases are TGCGCCAGCAGCTTGGTACAGGGTCTTTCTAATGAAAAACTGTTTTTT. This sequence encodes CASSLVQGLSNEKLFF.

This rearrangement joins TRBV13 to TRBJ2-7; the D gene is possibly TRBD2 (6 bases). V lost 1 base and J lost 1, with 8 bases in between. Germline V gene data show CDR1 as PRHDT and CDR2 as FYEKMQ (reference sequence). The CDR3 has 14 amino acids. Written as DNA, the CDR3 is TGTGCCAGCAGCTTAGTGGCGGGATCCTACGAGCAGTACTTC. It is translated as CASSLVAGSYEQYF.

CDR3 DNA: TGCGCCAGCAGCTTCAGTGTGGGAGGAGATGAGCAGTTCTTC. Translated: CASSFSVGGDEQFF. The V call is TRBV5-1, the J call TRBJ2-1; D might be TRBD2 (6 bases). This CDR3 has 14 residues. With 2 bases removed from V and 8 bases from J, the gap between germline ends came to 14 bases. Germline lookup yields CDR1 SGHRS and CDR2 YFSETQ.

The V call is TRBV6-5, the J call TRBJ2-1, with 14 bases lining up with TRBD2. V lost 6 bases, J lost 6 bases, and 4 bases stayed unmatched. Germline lookup yields CDR1 MNHEY and CDR2 SVGAGI. The length of the CDR3 is 15 residues. The CDR3, as DNA: TGTGCCAGCAGCGCGGGACTAGCGGGAGCCAATGAGCAGTTCTTC. It codes for CASSAGLAGANEQFF.

The chain employs TRBV5-1 and TRBJ2-1; TRBD1 agrees at 7 bases. The CDR3 loop spans 15 amino acids. Germline V lookup: CDR1 SGHRS, CDR2 YFSETQ. V gave up 4 bases and J gave up 2 bases; unmatched junction bases: 6. CDR3 loop: CASSPSTGAYNEQFF. DNA of the CDR3: TGCGCCAGCAGCCCGAGTACAGGGGCCTACAATGAGCAGTTCTTC. Variable domain in full (rest from reference TRBV5-1 and TRBJ2-1): KAGVTQTPRYLIKTRGQQVTLSCSPISGHRSVSWYQQTPGQGLQFLFEYFSETQRNKGNFPGRFSGRQFSNSRSEMNVSTLELGDSALYLCASSPSTGAYNEQFFGPGTRLTVL.

The CDR3 loop reads CASSQGTGELFF. CDR3 sequence (DNA): TGTGCCAGCAGCCAGGGGACCGGGGAGCTGTTTTTT. J is TRBJ2-2 and V is TRBV9; TRBD1 is a possible D gene (6 bases). Between the trimmed V and J ends, which lost 4 bases and 5 bases, there was a span of 6 bases. CDR3 size: 12 residues. Germline CDR1 and CDR2: SGDLS and YYNGEE.

The V and J genes are TRBV27 and TRBJ2-7; tentative D call: TRBD2 (5 bases). V was trimmed by 5 bases and J by 1 base, leaving 6 bases between them. Germline assignment: CDR1 MNHEY and CDR2 SMNVEV (reference sequence). The CDR3 is 12 amino acids. The CDR3 DNA sequence: TGTGCCAGCAGTAGCGGATCCTACGAGCAGTACTTC. It specifies CASSSGSYEQYF.

The chain links TRBV28 to TRBJ2-7; a weak D match, TRBD1 (6 bases). Germline values: CDR1 MDHEN, CDR2 SYDVKM. V was clipped by 3 bases and J by 2 bases, with 11 bases between them. The CDR3 has 14 amino acids. CDR3 region: CASSFRQETYEQYF. CDR3 in DNA: TGTGCCAGCAGTTTCCGACAGGAAACCTACGAGCAGTACTTC.

This chain connects TRBV28 to TRBJ1-5; D not resolved. The CDR3 runs 15 residues. Trimming removed 3 bases from V and 6 bases from J, with 15 bases in between. Germline CDR1 is MDHEN and CDR2 is SYDVKM. CDR3 loop: CASSLGLMVAQPQHF. The CDR3 nucleotides read TGTGCCAGCAGTTTGGGCCTCATGGTTGCTCAGCCCCAGCATTTT.

The rearrangement joins TRBV19 to TRBJ1-3; possible D gene TRBD1, 5 bases. The germline V gene encodes CDR1 LNHDA and CDR2 SQIVND (reference sequence). This CDR3 is 18 amino acids long. V was trimmed by 7 bases and J by 0 bases, leaving 22 bases between them. The CDR3: CASTADHRRGNSGNTIYF. The CDR3 DNA reads as TGTGCCAGTACGGCCGACCACCGGAGGGGCAACTCTGGAAACACCATATATTTT.

This clone has more than one count but fewer than ten. This rearrangement joins TRBV18 to TRBJ1-1, with a possible D match to TRBD1 (6 bases). V lost 6 bases to trimming and J lost 0 bases, with 14 bases between them. The V gene's germline CDR1 is KGHSH and CDR2 LQKENI. The length of the CDR3 is 15 residues. CDR3 amino acids: CASSPLGTLNTEAFF. CDR3 sequence (DNA): TGTGCCAGCTCCCCTCTGGGGACATTGAACACTGAAGCTTTCTTT.

This clone was counted a single time. The J gene is TRBJ2-7, the V gene TRBV9, with a tentative D call TRBD1 (5 bases). This CDR3 is 14 amino acids long. The V end lost 4 bases, the J end lost 5 bases, and 16 bases lay between the germline ends. Germline V gives CDR1 SGDLS, CDR2 YYNGEE. The CDR3: CASSIRQSPDEQYF. The CDR3 DNA reads TGTGCCAGCAGCATACGACAGTCACCGGACGAGCAGTACTTC.

The rearrangement joins TRBV19 to TRBJ1-5; maybe TRBD1 (5 bases). The length of the CDR3 is 15 residues. The V gene's germline CDR1 is LNHDA and CDR2 SQIVND (reference sequence). Trimming cost V 2 bases and J 1 base, with 9 bases left between them. The CDR3 nucleotides are TGTGCCAGTAGTATACAGGGATGGAGCAATCAGCCCCAGCATTTT. Translating gives CASSIQGWSNQPQHF.

This chain links TRBV7-9 with TRBJ2-1; D perhaps matches TRBD2 (5 bases). V gave up 5 bases and J gave up 3 bases, with 11 bases separating them. This CDR3 has 14 amino acids. CDR1 SEHNR and CDR2 FQNEAQ come from the germline V gene (reference sequence). The CDR3 region is CASSHGRDYNEQFF. CDR3 in DNA: TGTGCCAGCAGCCACGGACGGGACTACAATGAGCAGTTCTTC.

This chain uses TRBV19 with TRBJ1-4; 7 bases fit TRBD1. This CDR3 comprises 15 residues. The J segment lost 3 bases and the V segment lost 5 bases, leaving 6 bases of the junction unmatched. Germline CDR1 reads LNHDA; CDR2 reads SQIVND (reference sequence). CDR3 sequence: CASSERDRPNEKLFF. CDR3 coding DNA: TGTGCCAGTAGTGAACGGGACAGACCTAATGAAAAACTGTTTTTT.

The chain joins TRBV6-1 to TRBJ1-5, with D uncertain. V was trimmed by 3 bases and J by 7 bases, leaving 16 bases between them. Germline V gene lookup returns CDR1 MNHNS and CDR2 SASEGT. The CDR3 is 15 amino acids. The CDR3, as DNA: TGTGCCAGCAGTGACCTGGCCAGAGGGCTGCAGCCCCAGCATTTT. Amino acids: CASSDLARGLQPQHF.

The gene calls are TRBV9 and TRBJ2-2; 7 bases match TRBD2. The CDR3 has 16 residues. The V gene's germline CDR1 is SGDLS and CDR2 YYNGEE. J gave up 1 base and V 3 bases, and 6 bases lay outside the gene matches. Written as DNA, the CDR3 is TGTGCCAGCAGCGGAGGGGCTAGCGGGAACACCGGGGAGCTGTTTTTT. Translating it yields CASSGGASGNTGELFF.

The genes are TRBV6-4 and TRBJ2-2, with D hard to call. The germline CDR1 and CDR2 sequences are MRHNA and SNTAGT. The CDR3 runs 15 residues. The V and J ends lost 2 bases and 1 base respectively, with 8 bases between them. CDR3 DNA: TGTGCCAGCAGTGACGTATCAGGGAACACCGGGGAGCTGTTTTTT. The encoded protein is CASSDVSGNTGELFF.

This clone appeared many times. This chain links TRBV30 with TRBJ1-1, with 7 nucleotides matching TRBD1. V was pared by 7 bases and J by 1 base, with 6 bases of the junction left unmatched. The CDR3 has 13 amino acids. CDR1 is GTSNPN and CDR2 is SVGIG in the germline V gene (reference sequence). CDR3 residues: CASMDRWNTEAFF. Written as DNA, the CDR3 is TGTGCCTCTATGGACAGGTGGAACACTGAAGCTTTCTTT.

This clone appeared a single time. The genes are TRBV29-1 and TRBJ2-7, with TRBD1 matching 7 bases. Germline V gene lookup returns CDR1 SQVTM and CDR2 ANQGSEA. Trimming took 5 bases from V and 1 from J; bases not matched to a gene: 5. The CDR3 length is 13 residues. The CDR3 is CSVTGTVSYEQYF. The DNA of the CDR3 is TGCAGCGTTACTGGGACAGTTTCCTACGAGCAGTACTTC.

This clone was observed a handful of times. This chain links TRBV2 with TRBJ2-5; D might be TRBD1 (6 bases). Germline V gene sequence: CDR1 SNHLY, CDR2 FYNNEI. Trimming pared 1 base from V and 5 bases from J, leaving 23 bases between. There are 18 residues in the CDR3. The chain's CDR3 is CASSEGRLGDILGETQYF. The CDR3 region has the DNA TGTGCCAGCAGTGAAGGTCGATTGGGGGACATCCTAGGGGAGACCCAGTACTTC.

This chain connects TRBV27 to TRBJ2-7; TRBD2 might be the D (6 bases). The CDR3 consists of 16 residues. The V and J ends lost 0 bases and 5 bases respectively, with 17 bases between them. Germline CDR1 MNHEY, CDR2 SMNVEV (reference sequence). The CDR3 reads CASSLSPRGGFNEQYF. As DNA, the CDR3 is TGTGCCAGCAGTTTATCGCCACGGGGAGGTTTCAACGAGCAGTACTTC.

The chain recombines TRBV19 with TRBJ2-1, with D tentatively TRBD2 (5 bases). The CDR3 covers 11 residues. Germline CDR1 and CDR2: LNHDA and SQIVND (reference sequence). The V and J ends lost 5 bases and 9 bases respectively, with 8 bases between them. The CDR3: CASSEGGEQFF. The DNA of the CDR3 is TGTGCCAGTAGTGAGGGTGGTGAGCAGTTCTTC. The full variable domain, its missing parts supplied by reference TRBV19 and TRBJ2-1, is DGGITQSPKYLFRKEGQNVTLSCEQNLNHDAMYWYRQDPGQGLRLIYYSQIVNDFQKGDIAEGYSVSREKKESFPLTVTSAQKNPTAFYLCASSEGGEQFFGPGTRLTVL.

The rearrangement joins TRBV11-3 to TRBJ2-5; TRBD2 is a possible D gene (5 bases). The V gene lost 1 base and the J gene lost 3 bases, with 6 bases spanning the gap. The CDR3 covers 13 residues. Germline V gives CDR1 SGHNT, CDR2 YENEEA. The DNA for the CDR3 is TGTGCCAGCAGCTTAGTCGGGGAAGAGACCCAGTACTTC. Residues: CASSLVGEETQYF. Based on the CDR3 plus reference TRBV11-3 and TRBJ2-5, the full variable domain is EAGVVQSPRYKIIEKKQPVAFWCNPISGHNTLYWYLQNLGQGPELLIRYENEEAVDDSQLPKDRFSAERLKGVDSTLKIQPAELGDSAVYLCASSLVGEETQYFGPGTRLLVL.